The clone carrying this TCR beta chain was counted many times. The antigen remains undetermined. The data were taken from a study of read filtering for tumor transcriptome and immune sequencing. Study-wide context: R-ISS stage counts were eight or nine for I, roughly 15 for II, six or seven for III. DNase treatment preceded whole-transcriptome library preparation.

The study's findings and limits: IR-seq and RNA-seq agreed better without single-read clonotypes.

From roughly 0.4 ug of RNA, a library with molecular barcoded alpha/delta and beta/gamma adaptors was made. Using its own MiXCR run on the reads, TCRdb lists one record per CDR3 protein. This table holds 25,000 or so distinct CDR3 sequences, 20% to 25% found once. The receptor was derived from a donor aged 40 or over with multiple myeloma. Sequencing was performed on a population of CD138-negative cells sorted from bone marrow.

In DNA, the CDR3 is TGCAGCGTTGAAGGGACTAGCGCCCGACGAGATACGCAGTATTTT. Protein: CSVEGTSARRDTQYF. The gene calls are TRBV29-1 and TRBJ2-3; 9 bases match TRBD2. V shed 1 base, J shed 5 bases, and the junction held 7 bases outside the gene matches. This CDR3 spans 15 amino acids. Germline V gives CDR1 SQVTM, CDR2 ANQGSEA.